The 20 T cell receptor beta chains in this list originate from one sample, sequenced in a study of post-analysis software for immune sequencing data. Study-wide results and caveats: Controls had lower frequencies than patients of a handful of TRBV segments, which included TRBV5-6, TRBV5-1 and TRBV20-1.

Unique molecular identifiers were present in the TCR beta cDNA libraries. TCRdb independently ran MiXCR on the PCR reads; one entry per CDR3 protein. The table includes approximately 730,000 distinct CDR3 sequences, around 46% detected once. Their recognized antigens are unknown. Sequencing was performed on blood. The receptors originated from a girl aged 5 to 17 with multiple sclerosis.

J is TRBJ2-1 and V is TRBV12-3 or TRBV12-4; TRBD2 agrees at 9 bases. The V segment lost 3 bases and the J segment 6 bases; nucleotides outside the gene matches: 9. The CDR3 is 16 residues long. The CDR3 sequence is CASSLSSSGTGNEQFF. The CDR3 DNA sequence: TGTGCCAGCAGTTTGTCGTCTAGCGGGACGGGCAATGAGCAGTTCTTC.

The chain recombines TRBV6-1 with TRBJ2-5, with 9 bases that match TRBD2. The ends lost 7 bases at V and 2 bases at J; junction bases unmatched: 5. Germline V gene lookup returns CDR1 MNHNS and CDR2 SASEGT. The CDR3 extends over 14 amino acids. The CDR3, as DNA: TGTGCCAGCAAACGGCTAGCGGGACAAGAGACCCAGTACTTC. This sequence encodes CASKRLAGQETQYF.

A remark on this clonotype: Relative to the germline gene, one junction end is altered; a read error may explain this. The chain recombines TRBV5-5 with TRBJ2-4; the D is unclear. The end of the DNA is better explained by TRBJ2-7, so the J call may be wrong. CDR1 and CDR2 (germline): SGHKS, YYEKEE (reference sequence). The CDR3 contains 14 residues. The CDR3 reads CASSLASKPYEQYF. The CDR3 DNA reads TGTGCCAGTAGCTTGGCGAGCAAGCCCTACGAGCAGTACTTC.

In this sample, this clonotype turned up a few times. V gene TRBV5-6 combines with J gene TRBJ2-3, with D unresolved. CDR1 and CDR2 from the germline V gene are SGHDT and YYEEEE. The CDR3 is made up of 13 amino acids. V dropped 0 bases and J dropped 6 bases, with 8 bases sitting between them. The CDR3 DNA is TGTGCCAGCAGCTTGGTCAATTCGGATACGCAGTATTTT. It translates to CASSLVNSDTQYF.

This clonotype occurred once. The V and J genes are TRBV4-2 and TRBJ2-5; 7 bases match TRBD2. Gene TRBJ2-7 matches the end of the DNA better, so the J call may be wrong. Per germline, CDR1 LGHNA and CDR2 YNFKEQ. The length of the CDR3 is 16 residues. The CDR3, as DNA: TGTGCCAGCAGCCAAGATACCCTAGCGGTCTCCTACGAGCAGTACTTC. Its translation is CASSQDTLAVSYEQYF.

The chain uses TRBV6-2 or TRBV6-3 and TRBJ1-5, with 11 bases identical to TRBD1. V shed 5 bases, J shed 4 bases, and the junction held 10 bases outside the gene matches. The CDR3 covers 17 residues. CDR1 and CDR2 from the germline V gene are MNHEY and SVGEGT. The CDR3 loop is CASSKNQGQGANQPQHF. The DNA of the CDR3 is TGTGCCAGCAGTAAAAACCAAGGACAGGGGGCAAATCAGCCCCAGCATTTT.

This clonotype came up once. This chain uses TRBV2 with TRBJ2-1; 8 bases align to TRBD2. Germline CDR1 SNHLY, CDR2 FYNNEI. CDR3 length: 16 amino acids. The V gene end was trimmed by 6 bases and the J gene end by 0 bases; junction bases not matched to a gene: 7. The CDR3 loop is CASRRMLAGSYNEQFF. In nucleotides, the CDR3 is TGTGCCAGCAGAAGGATGCTAGCGGGCTCCTACAATGAGCAGTTCTTC.

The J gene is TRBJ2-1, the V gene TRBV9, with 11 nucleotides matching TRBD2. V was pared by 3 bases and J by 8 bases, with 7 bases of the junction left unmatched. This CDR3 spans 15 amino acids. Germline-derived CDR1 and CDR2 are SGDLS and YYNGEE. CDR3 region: CASSADSGRADEQFF. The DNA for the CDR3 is TGTGCCAGCAGCGCCGATAGCGGGAGGGCCGATGAGCAGTTCTTC.

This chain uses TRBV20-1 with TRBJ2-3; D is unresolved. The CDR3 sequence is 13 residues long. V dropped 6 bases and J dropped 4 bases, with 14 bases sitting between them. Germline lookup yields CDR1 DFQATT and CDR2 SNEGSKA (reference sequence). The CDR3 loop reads CSAPIPGPDTQYF. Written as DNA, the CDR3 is TGCAGTGCCCCAATCCCCGGACCAGATACGCAGTATTTT.

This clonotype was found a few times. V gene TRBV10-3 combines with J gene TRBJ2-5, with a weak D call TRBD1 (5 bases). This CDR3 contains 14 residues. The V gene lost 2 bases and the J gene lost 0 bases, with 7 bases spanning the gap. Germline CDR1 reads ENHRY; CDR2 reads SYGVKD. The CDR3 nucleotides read TGTGCCATCAGTGAGACAGGCTACCAAGAGACCCAGTACTTC. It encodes CAISETGYQETQYF.

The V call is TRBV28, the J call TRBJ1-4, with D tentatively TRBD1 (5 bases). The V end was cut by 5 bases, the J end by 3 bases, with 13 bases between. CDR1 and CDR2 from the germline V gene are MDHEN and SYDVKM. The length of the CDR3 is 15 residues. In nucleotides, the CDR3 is TGTGCCAGCAGTATTTTTGGGGCGGCTAATGAAAAACTGTTTTTT. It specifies CASSIFGAANEKLFF.

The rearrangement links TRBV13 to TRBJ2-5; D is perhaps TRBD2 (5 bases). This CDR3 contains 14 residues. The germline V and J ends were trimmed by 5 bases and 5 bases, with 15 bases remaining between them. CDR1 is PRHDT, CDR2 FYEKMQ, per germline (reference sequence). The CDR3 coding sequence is TGTGCCAGCAGCGCCCCTACGGGAAAGGAGACCCAGTACTTC. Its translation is CASSAPTGKETQYF. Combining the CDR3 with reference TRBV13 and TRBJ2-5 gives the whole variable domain AAGVIQSPRHLIKEKRETATLKCYPIPRHDTVYWYQQGPGQDPQFLISFYEKMQSDKGSIPDRFSAQQFSDYHSELNMSSLELGDSALYFCASSAPTGKETQYFGPGTRLLVL.

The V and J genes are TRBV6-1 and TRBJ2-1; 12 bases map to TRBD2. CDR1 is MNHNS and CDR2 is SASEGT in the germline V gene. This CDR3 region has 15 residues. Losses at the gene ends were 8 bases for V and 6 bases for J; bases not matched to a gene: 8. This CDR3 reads CASGSLAGGVNEQFF. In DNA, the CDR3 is TGTGCCAGCGGATCCCTAGCGGGAGGGGTCAATGAGCAGTTCTTC.

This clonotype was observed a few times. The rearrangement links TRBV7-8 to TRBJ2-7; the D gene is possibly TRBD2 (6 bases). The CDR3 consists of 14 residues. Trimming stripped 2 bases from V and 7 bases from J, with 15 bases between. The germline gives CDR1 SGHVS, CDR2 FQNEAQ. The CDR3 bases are TGTGCCAGCAGCTTAACTGACCCCGCGGGGGAGCAGTACTTC. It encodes CASSLTDPAGEQYF.

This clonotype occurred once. The CDR3 nucleotides are TGCAGTGCGTCAGGGGCCGACAACGAGCAGTACTTC. Its protein product is CSASGADNEQYF. The chain carries TRBV20-1 and TRBJ2-7; D is possibly TRBD1 (6 bases). This CDR3 region has 12 residues. With 6 bases removed from V and 5 bases from J, the gap between germline ends came to 14 bases. Germline V gives CDR1 DFQATT, CDR2 SNEGSKA (reference sequence).

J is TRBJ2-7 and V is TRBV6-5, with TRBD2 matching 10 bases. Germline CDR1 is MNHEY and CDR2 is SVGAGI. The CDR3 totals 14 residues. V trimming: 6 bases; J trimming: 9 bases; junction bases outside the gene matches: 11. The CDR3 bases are TGTGCCAGCAGACGATCCGTAGCGGGAGGCGCGCAGTACTTC. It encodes CASRRSVAGGAQYF.

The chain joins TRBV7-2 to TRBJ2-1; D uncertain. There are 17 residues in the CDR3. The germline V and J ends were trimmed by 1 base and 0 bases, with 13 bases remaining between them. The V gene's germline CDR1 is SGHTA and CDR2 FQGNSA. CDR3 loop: CASSLEGIAYSYNEQFF. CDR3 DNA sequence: TGTGCCAGCAGCTTAGAAGGGATCGCCTACTCCTACAATGAGCAGTTCTTC.

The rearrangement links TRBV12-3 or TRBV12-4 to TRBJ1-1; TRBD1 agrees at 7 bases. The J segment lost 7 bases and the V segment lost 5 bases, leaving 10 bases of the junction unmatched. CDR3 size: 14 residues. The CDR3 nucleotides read TGTGCCAGCAGTGTCTCAGGGGGGCTGGGTGAAGCTTTCTTT. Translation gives CASSVSGGLGEAFF.

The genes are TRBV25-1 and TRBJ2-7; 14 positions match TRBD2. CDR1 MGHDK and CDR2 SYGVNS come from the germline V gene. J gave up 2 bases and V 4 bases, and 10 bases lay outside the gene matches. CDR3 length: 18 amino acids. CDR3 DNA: TGTGCCAGCAGTGGCGCCGGGACTAGCGGGAGCGCCACCTACGAGCAGTACTTC. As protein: CASSGAGTSGSATYEQYF.

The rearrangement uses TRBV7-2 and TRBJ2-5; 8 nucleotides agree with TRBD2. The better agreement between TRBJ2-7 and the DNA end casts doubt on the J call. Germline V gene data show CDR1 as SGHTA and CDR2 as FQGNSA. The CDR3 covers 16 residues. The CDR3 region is CASSSPGKRGPYEQYF. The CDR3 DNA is TGTGCCAGCAGCTCCCCGGGGAAGCGGGGGCCCTACGAGCAGTACTTC.